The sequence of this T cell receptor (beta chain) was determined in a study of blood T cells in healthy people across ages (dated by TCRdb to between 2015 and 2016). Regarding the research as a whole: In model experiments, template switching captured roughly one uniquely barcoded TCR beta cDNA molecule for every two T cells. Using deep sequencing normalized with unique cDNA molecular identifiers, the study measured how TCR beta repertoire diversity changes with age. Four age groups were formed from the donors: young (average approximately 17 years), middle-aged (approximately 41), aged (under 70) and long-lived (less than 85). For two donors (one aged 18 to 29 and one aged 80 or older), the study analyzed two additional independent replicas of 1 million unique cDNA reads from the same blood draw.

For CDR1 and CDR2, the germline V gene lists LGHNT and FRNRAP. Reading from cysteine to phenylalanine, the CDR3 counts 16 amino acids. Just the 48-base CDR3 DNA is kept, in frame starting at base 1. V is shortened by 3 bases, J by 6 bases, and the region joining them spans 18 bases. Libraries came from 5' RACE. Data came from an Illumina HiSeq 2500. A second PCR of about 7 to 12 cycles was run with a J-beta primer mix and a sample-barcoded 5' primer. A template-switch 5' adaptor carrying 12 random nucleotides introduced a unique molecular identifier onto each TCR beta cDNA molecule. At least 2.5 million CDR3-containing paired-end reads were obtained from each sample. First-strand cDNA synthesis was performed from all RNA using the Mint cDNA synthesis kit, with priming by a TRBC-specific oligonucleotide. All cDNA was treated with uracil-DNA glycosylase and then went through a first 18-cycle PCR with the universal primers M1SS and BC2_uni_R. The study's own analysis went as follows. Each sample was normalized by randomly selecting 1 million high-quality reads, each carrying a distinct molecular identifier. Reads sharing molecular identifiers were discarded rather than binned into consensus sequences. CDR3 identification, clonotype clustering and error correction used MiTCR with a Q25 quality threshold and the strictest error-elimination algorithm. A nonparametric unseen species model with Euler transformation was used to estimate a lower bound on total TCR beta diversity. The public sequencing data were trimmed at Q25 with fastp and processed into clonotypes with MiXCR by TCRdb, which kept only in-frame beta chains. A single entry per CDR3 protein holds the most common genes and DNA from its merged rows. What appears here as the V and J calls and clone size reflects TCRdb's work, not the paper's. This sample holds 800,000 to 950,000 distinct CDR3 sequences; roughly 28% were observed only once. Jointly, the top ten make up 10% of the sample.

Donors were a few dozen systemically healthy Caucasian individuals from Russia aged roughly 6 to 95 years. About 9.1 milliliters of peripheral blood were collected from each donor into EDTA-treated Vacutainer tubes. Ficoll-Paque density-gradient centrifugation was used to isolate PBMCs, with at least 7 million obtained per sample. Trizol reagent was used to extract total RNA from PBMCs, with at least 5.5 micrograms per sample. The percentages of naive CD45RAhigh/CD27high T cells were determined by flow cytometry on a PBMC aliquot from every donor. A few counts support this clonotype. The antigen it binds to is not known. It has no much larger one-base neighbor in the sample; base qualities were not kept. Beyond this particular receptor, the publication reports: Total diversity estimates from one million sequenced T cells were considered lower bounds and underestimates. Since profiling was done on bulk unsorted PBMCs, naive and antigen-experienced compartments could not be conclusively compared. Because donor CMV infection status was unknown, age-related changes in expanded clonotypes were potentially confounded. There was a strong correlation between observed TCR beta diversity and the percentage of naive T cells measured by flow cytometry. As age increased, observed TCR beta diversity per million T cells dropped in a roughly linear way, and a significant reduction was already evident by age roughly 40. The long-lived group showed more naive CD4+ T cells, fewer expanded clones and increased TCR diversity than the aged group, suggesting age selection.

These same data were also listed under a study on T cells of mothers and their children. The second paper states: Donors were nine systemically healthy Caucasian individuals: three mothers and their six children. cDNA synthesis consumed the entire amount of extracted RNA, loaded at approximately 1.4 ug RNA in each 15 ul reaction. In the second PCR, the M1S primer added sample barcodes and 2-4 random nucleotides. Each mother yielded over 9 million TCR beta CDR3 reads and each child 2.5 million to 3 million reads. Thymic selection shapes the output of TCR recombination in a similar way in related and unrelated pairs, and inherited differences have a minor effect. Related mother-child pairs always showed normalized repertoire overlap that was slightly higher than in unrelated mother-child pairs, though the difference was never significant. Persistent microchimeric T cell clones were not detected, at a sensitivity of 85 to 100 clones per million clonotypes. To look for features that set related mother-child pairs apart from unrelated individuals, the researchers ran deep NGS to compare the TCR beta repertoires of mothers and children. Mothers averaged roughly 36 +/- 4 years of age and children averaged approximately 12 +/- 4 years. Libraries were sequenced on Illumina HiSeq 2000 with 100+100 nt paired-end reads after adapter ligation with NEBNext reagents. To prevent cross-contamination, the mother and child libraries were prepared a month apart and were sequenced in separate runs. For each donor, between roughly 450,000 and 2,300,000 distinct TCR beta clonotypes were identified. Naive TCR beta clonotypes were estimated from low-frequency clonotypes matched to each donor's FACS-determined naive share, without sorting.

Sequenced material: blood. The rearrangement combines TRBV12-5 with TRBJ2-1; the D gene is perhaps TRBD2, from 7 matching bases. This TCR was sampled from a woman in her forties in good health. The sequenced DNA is TGTGCTAGTGGTTTCATTGCACAGGGACTAACCAATGAGCAGTTCTTC. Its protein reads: CASGFIAQGLTNEQFF.